This TCR beta chain is drawn from a study of blood T cell repertoires in COVID-19. Study details: Specimens from acute and convalescent COVID-19 originated in the United States, Italy and Spain.

Per germline, CDR1 MDHEN and CDR2 SYDVKM. The CDR3 spans 15 residues. V lost 6 bases and J lost 1; bases outside the gene matches: 4. Method: immunoSEQ multiplex PCR; TCRdb's copy keeps in-frame clones and lacks some. The data hold over 200,000 clones, with approximately 85% observed a single time. The sequence was collected from a woman in her forties or fifties with active or convalescent COVID-19. The rearrangement joins TRBV28 to TRBJ2-7; 12 nucleotides align to TRBD2. The sample comprised peripheral blood. This chain's CDR3 is CASSRGTSGSYEQYF. The CDR3 coding sequence is TGTGCCAGCAGCCGGGGGACTAGCGGGTCCTACGAGCAGTACTTC. The full variable domain, its missing parts supplied by reference TRBV28 and TRBJ2-7, is DVKVTQSSRYLVKRTGEKVFLECVQDMDHENMFWYRQDPGLGLRLIYFSYDVKMKEKGDIPEGYSVSREKKERFSLILESASTNQTSMYLCASSRGTSGSYEQYFGPGTRLTVT.